This T cell receptor beta chain is drawn from a study of blood T cell repertoires in COVID-19. The overall study: COVID-19 samples from acute and convalescent phases originated in the United States, Italy and Spain.

Original processing notes: Estimation of nucleated cell counts relied on the amplification of reference gene primers. The data were produced by immunoSEQ multiplex PCR, yet TCRdb's version contains in-frame clones alone and is incomplete. The V and J calls and the clone size are those of that table, but D and trimming were determined from the DNA. The data contain about 59,000 clones, 70% to 85% of them singletons. J was trimmed by 7 bases and V by 2 bases; bases with no gene match: 7. This CDR3 has 17 residues. Per the germline V gene, CDR1 is SGHTA and CDR2 is FQGNSA. The sequence derives from a man in his sixties with acute or convalescent COVID-19. The chain is built from TRBV7-2 and TRBJ2-2, with 13 bases matching TRBD2. Sequences were obtained from peripheral blood. The CDR3 sequence: CASSLREGLAGVGELFF. CDR3 bases: TGTGCCAGCAGCTTAAGGGAAGGACTAGCGGGAGTCGGGGAGCTGTTTTTT.